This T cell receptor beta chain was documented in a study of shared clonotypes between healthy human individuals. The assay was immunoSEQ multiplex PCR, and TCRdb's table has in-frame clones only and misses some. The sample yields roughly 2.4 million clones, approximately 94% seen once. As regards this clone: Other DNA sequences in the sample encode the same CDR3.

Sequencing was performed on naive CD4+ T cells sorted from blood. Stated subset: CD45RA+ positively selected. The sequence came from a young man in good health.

In DNA, the CDR3 is TGTGCCAGCAGCTTAGTCAGAACCGGGGAGCTGTTTTTT. Translated: CASSLVRTGELFF. The chain has TRBV11-2 and TRBJ2-2; D not resolved. Trimming pared 1 base from V and 5 bases from J, leaving 5 bases between. Germline loops: CDR1 SGHAT, CDR2 FQNNGV. This CDR3 comprises 13 residues.